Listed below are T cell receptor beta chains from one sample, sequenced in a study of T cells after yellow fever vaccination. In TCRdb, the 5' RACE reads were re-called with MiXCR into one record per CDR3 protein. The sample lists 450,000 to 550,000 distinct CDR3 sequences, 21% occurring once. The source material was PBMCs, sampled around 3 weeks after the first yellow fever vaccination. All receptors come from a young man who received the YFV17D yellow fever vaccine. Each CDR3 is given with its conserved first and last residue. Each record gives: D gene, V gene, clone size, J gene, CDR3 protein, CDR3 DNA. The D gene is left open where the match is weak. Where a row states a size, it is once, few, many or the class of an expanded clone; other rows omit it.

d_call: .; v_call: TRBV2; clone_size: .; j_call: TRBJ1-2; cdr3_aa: CASSVSRDTNYGYTF; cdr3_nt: TGTGCCAGCAGCGTTTCCAGGGACACTAACTATGGCTACACCTTC
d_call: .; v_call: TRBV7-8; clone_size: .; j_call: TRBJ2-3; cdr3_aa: CASSAGGHQDTQYF; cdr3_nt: TGTGCCAGCAGCGCCGGGGGGCATCAAGATACGCAGTATTTT
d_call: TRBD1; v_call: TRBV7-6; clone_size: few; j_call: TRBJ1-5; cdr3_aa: CASSVGQGGGNQPQHF; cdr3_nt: TGTGCCAGCAGCGTGGGACAGGGTGGCGGCAATCAGCCCCAGCATTTT
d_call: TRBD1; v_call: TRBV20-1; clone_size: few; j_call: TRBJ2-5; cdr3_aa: CSATGQGGQETQYF; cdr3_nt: TGCAGTGCCACAGGACAGGGGGGCCAAGAGACCCAGTACTTC
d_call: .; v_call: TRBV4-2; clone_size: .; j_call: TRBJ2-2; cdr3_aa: CASSQNPASPERELFF; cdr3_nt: TGTGCCAGCAGCCAAAACCCTGCCTCCCCGGAAAGGGAGCTGTTTTTT
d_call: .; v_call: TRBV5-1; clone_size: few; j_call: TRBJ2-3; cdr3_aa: CASSYRKVDTQYF; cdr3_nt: TGCGCCAGCAGCTATCGGAAGGTTGATACGCAGTATTTT
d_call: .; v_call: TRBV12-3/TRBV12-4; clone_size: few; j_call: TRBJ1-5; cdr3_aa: CASSFRVGPFNQPQHF; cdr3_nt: TGTGCCAGCAGTTTTCGCGTAGGACCCTTCAATCAGCCCCAGCATTTT
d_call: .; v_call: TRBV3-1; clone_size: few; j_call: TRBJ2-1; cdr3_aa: CASSPQTDYNEQFF; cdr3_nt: TGTGCCAGCAGCCCGCAGACCGACTACAATGAGCAGTTCTTC
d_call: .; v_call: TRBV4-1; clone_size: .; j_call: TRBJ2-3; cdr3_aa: CASSQGFSDTQYF; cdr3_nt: TGCGCCAGCAGCCAAGGATTTTCGGATACGCAGTATTTT
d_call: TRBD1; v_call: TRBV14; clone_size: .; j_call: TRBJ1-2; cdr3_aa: CASSARTGEAGYTF; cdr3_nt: TGTGCCAGCAGCGCTCGGACAGGGGAGGCTGGCTACACCTTC
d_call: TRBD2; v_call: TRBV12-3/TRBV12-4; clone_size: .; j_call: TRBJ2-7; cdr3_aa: CASSSGLAGYEQYF; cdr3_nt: TGTGCCAGCAGTTCGGGACTAGCGGGATACGAGCAGTACTTC
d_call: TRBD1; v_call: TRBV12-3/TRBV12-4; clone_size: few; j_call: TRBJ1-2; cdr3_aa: CASSPYQGDEAYTF; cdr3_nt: TGTGCCAGCAGTCCGTATCAGGGGGACGAGGCCTACACCTTC
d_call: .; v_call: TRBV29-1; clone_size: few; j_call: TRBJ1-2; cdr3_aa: CSVVEGNIFGYTF; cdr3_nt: TGCAGCGTTGTGGAGGGGAATATTTTTGGCTACACCTTC
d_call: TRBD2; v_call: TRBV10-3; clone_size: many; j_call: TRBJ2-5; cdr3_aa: CAIGDQRGLGTQYF; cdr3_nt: TGTGCCATCGGGGATCAGCGGGGGTTGGGGACCCAGTACTTC
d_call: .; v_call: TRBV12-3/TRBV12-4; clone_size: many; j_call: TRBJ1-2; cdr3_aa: CASSLIPRVYGYTF; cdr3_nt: TGTGCCAGCAGTTTAATCCCCAGGGTATATGGCTACACCTTC
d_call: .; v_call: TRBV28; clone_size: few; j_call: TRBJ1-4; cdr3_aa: CASSLPGADEKLFF; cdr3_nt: TGTGCCAGCAGTTTGCCGGGGGCAGACGAAAAACTGTTTTTT
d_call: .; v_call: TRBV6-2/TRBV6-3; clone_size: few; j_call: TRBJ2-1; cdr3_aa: CASSSLRGSYNEQFF; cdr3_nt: TGTGCCAGCAGTTCGTTGAGGGGGTCCTACAATGAGCAGTTCTTC
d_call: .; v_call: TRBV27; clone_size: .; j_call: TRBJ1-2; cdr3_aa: CASSLWAGVDYGYTF; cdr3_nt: TGTGCCAGCAGTTTATGGGCGGGGGTGGACTATGGCTACACCTTC
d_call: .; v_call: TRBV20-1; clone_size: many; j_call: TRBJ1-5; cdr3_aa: CSATPSNQPQHF; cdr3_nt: TGCAGTGCTACCCCTAGCAATCAGCCCCAGCATTTT
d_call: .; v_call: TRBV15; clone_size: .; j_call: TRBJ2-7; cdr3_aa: CATSVKQYF; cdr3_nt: TGTGCCACCAGCGTTAAGCAGTACTTC
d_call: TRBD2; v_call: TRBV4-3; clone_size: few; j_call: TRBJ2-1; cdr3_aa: CASSQDGLAGDNEQFF; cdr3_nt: TGCGCCAGCAGCCAAGATGGTCTAGCGGGGGATAATGAGCAGTTCTTC
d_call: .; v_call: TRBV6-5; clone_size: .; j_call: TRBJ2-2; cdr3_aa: CASSYGGGGVTAGELFF; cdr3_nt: TGTGCCAGCAGTTACGGGGGAGGGGGGGTTACCGCCGGGGAGCTGTTTTTT
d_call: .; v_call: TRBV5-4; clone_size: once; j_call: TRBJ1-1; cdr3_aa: CASSLHQGHGSGAFF; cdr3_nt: TGTGCCAGCAGCCTACACCAGGGGCACGGGAGTGGGGCTTTCTTT
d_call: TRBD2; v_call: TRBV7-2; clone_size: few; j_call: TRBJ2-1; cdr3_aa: CASSGSGVQQFF; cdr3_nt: TGTGCCAGCAGCGGTAGCGGGGTACAGCAGTTCTTC
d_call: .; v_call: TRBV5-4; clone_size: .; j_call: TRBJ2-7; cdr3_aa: CASSSVEWGTKGYEQYF; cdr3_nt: TGTGCCAGCAGCTCCGTCGAGTGGGGGACAAAAGGGTACGAGCAGTACTTC